Shown below are 17 T cell receptor beta chains from a single sample sequenced in a study of blood T cells in healthy people across ages. Sample-barcoded 5' priming and a J-beta primer mix drove a second PCR of 7 to 11 cycles. TCRdb ran MiXCR on the 5' RACE reads and lists one entry per CDR3 protein. This table has under 2,000,000 distinct CDR3 sequences, roughly 49% appearing once. Sequenced sample: blood. The receptor source for this set is a woman aged 35 to 49 in good health.

The chain employs TRBV7-2 and TRBJ2-7, with D hard to call. The tail of the sequence fits TRBJ2-5 better, so the J call may be wrong. The CDR3 has 13 amino acids. Germline loops: CDR1 SGHTA, CDR2 FQGNSA. In nucleotides, the CDR3 is TGTGCCAGCAGCTTAAATGGGATGCGGACCCAGTACTTC. Residues: CASSLNGMRTQYF.

The table lists this clonotype with a few counts. As DNA, the CDR3 is TGTGCTTCAAGTATCGAGCGGGGGTCCCACGAGCAGTACTTC. It encodes CASSIERGSHEQYF. The chain couples TRBV27 to TRBJ2-4; 8 positions match TRBD2. The DNA end is a closer match to TRBJ2-7, so the J assignment may be wrong. CDR1 is MNHEY and CDR2 is SMNVEV in the germline V gene (reference sequence). The length of the CDR3 is 14 residues.

The V gene is TRBV18, the J gene TRBJ1-6, with 7 bases fitting TRBD1. With V trimmed by 1 base and J by 10 bases, 4 bases remained unmatched. CDR3 size: 14 residues. Germline CDR1 reads KGHSH; CDR2 reads LQKENI. CDR3 DNA: TGTGCCAGCTCACCACAGGGGGCAGAATCACCCCTCCACTTT. Amino acids: CASSPQGAESPLHF.

The sample holds a few counts of this clonotype. J is TRBJ2-7 and V is TRBV2; TRBD1 might be the D (6 bases). CDR1 is SNHLY and CDR2 is FYNNEI in the germline V gene. V was pared by 7 bases and J by 0 bases, with 16 bases between. CDR3 length: 15 amino acids. The CDR3 DNA sequence: TGTGCCAGCACCATTTTCCGGGACATCTCCTACGAGCAGTACTTC. This codes for CASTIFRDISYEQYF.

This clonotype was seen more than once but under ten times. This CDR3 is CASRWTSLDEQFF. DNA of the CDR3: TGTGCCAGCAGATGGACTAGTTTGGATGAGCAGTTCTTC. The chain uses TRBV12-3 or TRBV12-4 and TRBJ2-1, with TRBD2 matching 7 bases. CDR3 length equals 13 residues. The J segment lost 8 bases and the V segment lost 6 bases, leaving 7 bases of the junction unmatched.

This clonotype was picked up one time. The chain combines TRBV6-1 with TRBJ2-3; 10 nucleotides line up with TRBD2. With 4 bases clipped from V and 0 bases from J, the junction kept 10 bases outside the gene matches. Germline values: CDR1 MNHNS, CDR2 SASEGT. The CDR3 extends over 18 amino acids. CDR3 region: CASSAKSGGAHSTDTQYF. CDR3 nucleotide sequence: TGTGCCAGCAGTGCCAAAAGCGGGGGGGCTCATAGCACAGATACGCAGTATTTT.

The chain carries TRBV9 and TRBJ1-5; D gene unclear. CDR3 length: 13 residues. V dropped 0 bases and J dropped 6 bases, with 7 bases sitting between them. Germline CDR1 SGDLS, CDR2 YYNGEE. CDR3 region: CASSVAPVQPQHF. The CDR3 nucleotides read TGTGCCAGCAGCGTAGCTCCAGTTCAGCCCCAGCATTTT.

The genes are TRBV4-3 and TRBJ2-3; D not certain. Germline V gene sequence: CDR1 LGHNA, CDR2 YSLEER. With 0 bases removed from V and 4 bases from J, the gap between germline ends came to 5 bases. The CDR3 sequence is 13 residues long. This chain's CDR3 is CASSQDRSDTQYF. As DNA, the CDR3 is TGCGCCAGCAGCCAAGATCGATCAGATACGCAGTATTTT.

The gene calls are TRBV13 and TRBJ2-3; a possible D gene is TRBD2 (5 bases). Trimming removed 10 bases at V and 5 bases at J, with 13 bases between. CDR1 is PRHDT and CDR2 is FYEKMQ in the germline V gene (reference sequence). CDR3 length: 12 residues. The CDR3 region is CATKQSGDTQYF. The CDR3 DNA reads as TGTGCCACAAAACAAAGCGGAGATACGCAGTATTTT.

V is TRBV4-3 and J is TRBJ2-7, with D unresolved. Germline loops: CDR1 LGHNA, CDR2 YSLEER. The CDR3 loop spans 15 amino acids. Deletions cut 0 bases from V and 2 bases from J, with 11 bases between. The CDR3 loop is CASSQDRLAPYEQYF. DNA of the CDR3: TGCGCCAGCAGCCAAGATCGACTTGCGCCCTACGAGCAGTACTTC.

This clonotype was detected a few times. The chain links TRBV6-5 to TRBJ2-7; 9 nucleotides agree with TRBD1. The germline CDR1 and CDR2 sequences are MNHEY and SVGAGI. After removal of 0 bases from V and 2 bases from J, the junction contained 8 bases not matched to a gene. The CDR3 is 17 amino acids. The CDR3 DNA reads as TGTGCCAGCAGTTACTCTCTTGGACAGGGGCCAGCCTACGAGCAGTACTTC. This sequence encodes CASSYSLGQGPAYEQYF.

This sequence joins TRBV11-2 and TRBJ2-1; 10 bases line up with TRBD2. The V gene's germline CDR1 is SGHAT and CDR2 FQNNGV. V was clipped by 5 bases and J by 6 bases; unmatched bases: 13. CDR3 length: 17 residues. In DNA form, the CDR3 reads TGTGCCAGCAGCCGATCAAAGCGGGGGGGCGGAATCAATGAGCAGTTCTTC. Translating gives CASSRSKRGGGINEQFF.

This clonotype has just one count. The V gene is TRBV27, the J gene TRBJ2-5; 8 nucleotides match TRBD2. V was clipped by 7 bases and J by 1 base; unmatched bases: 8. Germline values: CDR1 MNHEY, CDR2 SMNVEV (reference sequence). The CDR3 contains 15 residues. CDR3 residues: CASTPGGGIQETQYF. As DNA, the CDR3 is TGTGCCAGCACCCCTGGCGGGGGGATCCAAGAGACCCAGTACTTC.

V usage is TRBV7-3 and J usage is TRBJ1-1; perhaps TRBD1 as D (6 bases). Germline CDR1 is SGHTA and CDR2 is FQGTGA. V was trimmed by 5 bases and J by 3 bases, leaving 16 bases between them. This CDR3 contains 15 residues. The CDR3 sequence is CASSVAARGDTEAFF. In nucleotides, the CDR3 is TGTGCCAGCAGCGTTGCCGCCAGGGGTGACACTGAAGCTTTCTTT.

A remark on this clonotype: A read error may produce the germline difference seen at one junction end. V gene TRBV3-1 combines with J gene TRBJ1-6; D is undetermined. The CDR3 sequence is 14 residues long. CDR1 and CDR2 (germline): LGHDT, YNNKEL (reference sequence). CDR3 amino acids: CASSQEPYNSPLHF. The CDR3 DNA reads as TGTGCCAGCAGCCAAGAACCCTATAATTCGCCCCTCCACTTT.

The chain couples TRBV6-2 or TRBV6-3 to TRBJ1-2, with TRBD1 as a possible D gene (5 bases). The germline V gene encodes CDR1 MNHEY and CDR2 SVGEGT. Trimming removed 10 bases at V and 4 bases at J, with 16 bases between. This CDR3 contains 13 residues. Written as DNA, the CDR3 is TGTGCCATTTCCGGGACGGACTGCTATGGCTACACCTTC. Translation gives CAISGTDCYGYTF.

This chain links TRBV20-1 with TRBJ1-2; weak D call: TRBD1 (5 bases). This CDR3 region has 15 residues. V dropped 7 bases and J dropped 7 bases, with 25 bases sitting between them. Germline V lookup: CDR1 DFQATT, CDR2 SNEGSKA (reference sequence). CDR3 protein: CSGLSGLALNSGYTF. The CDR3 DNA sequence: TGCAGTGGGCTTTCGGGACTGGCGCTTAATAGTGGCTACACCTTC.